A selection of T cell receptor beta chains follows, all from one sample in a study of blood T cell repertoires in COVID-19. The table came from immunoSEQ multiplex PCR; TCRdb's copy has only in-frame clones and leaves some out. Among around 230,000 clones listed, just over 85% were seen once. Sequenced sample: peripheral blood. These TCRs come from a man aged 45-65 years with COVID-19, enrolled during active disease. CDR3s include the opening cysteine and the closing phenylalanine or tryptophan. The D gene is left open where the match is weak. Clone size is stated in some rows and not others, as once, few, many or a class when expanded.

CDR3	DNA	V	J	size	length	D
CASSRNTGSNTEAFF	TGTGCCAGCAGCCGAAATACAGGGTCCAACACTGAAGCTTTCTTT	TRBV5-4	TRBJ1-1	.	15	.
CASSYPREGGNTIYF	TGCGCCAGCAGCTACCCGCGAGAGGGCGGAAACACCATATATTTT	TRBV5-1	TRBJ1-3	few	15	.
CASREGAGSGSTNEQFF	TGTGCCAGTCGGGAGGGGGCGGGTAGCGGGAGTACGAATGAGCAGTTCTTC	TRBV19	TRBJ2-1	.	17	TRBD2
CATEGYDGYTF	TGTGCCACCGAGGGCTACGATGGCTACACCTTC	TRBV28	TRBJ1-2	.	11	.
CASRSDRASYNEQFF	TGTGCCAGCAGATCCGACAGGGCCTCCTACAATGAGCAGTTCTTC	TRBV5-4	TRBJ2-1	.	15	TRBD1
CAWSPTVTDTQYF	TGTGCCTGGTCTCCGACAGTCACAGATACGCAGTATTTT	TRBV30	TRBJ2-3	once	13	.
CASILGHINTEAFF	TGTGCCAGCATCCTGGGACACATAAACACTGAAGCTTTCTTT	TRBV2	TRBJ1-1	.	14	.
CASSKGGNNQPQHF	TGTGCCAGTAGTAAGGGGGGGAACAATCAGCCCCAGCATTTT	TRBV19	TRBJ1-5	once	14	.
CASSVQHSGTGDHEQYF	TGTGCCAGCAGCGTCCAACACTCCGGGACAGGGGACCACGAGCAGTACTTC	TRBV7-9	TRBJ2-7	.	17	TRBD1
CASSYLQGSQPQHF	TGTGCCAGCAGTTACTTACAGGGATCACAGCCCCAGCATTTT	TRBV6-5	TRBJ1-5	.	14	.
CASSPRGHTEAFF	TGTGCCAGCAGCCCGCGGGGGCACACTGAAGCTTTCTTT	TRBV7-9	TRBJ1-1	.	13	.
CASSLAGGGNNEQFF	TGTGCCAGCAGCTTGGCGGGGGGAGGGAACAATGAGCAGTTCTTC	TRBV5-4	TRBJ2-1	.	15	TRBD2
CASSSGTPDSNQPQHF	TGTGCCAGCTCCTCCGGGACTCCCGATAGCAATCAGCCCCAGCATTTT	TRBV18	TRBJ1-5	.	16	.
CASSQGAAGPQETQYF	TGTGCCAGCAGCCAAGGTGCAGCGGGCCCCCAAGAGACCCAGTACTTC	TRBV3-1/TRBV3-2	TRBJ2-5	.	16	.
CASSLVAGQGTGELFF	TGCGCCAGCAGCTTGGTGGCTGGGCAGGGCACCGGGGAGCTGTTTTTT	TRBV5-1	TRBJ2-2	.	16	.
CASSTTGGLYNEQFF	TGTGCCAGCAGCACTACAGGGGGACTCTACAATGAGCAGTTCTTC	TRBV5-4	TRBJ2-1	once	15	TRBD1
CASSHRGRDQPQHF	TGTGCCAGCAGCCACAGGGGTCGGGATCAGCCCCAGCATTTT	TRBV27	TRBJ1-5	.	14	TRBD1
CASSERTEATQYF	TGTGCCAGCAGTGAACGGACAGAGGCTACGCAGTATTTT	TRBV2	TRBJ2-3	.	13	.
CASSLQGFATEAFF	TGCGCCAGCAGCTTGCAGGGGTTTGCGACTGAAGCTTTCTTT	TRBV5-1	TRBJ1-1	.	14	.
CASSVSAGGDYNEQFF	TGTGCCAGCAGCGTAAGCGCGGGGGGGGACTACAATGAGCAGTTCTTC	TRBV9	TRBJ2-1	once	16	TRBD2
CATSVQGTYTF	TGTGCCACCAGTGTTCAGGGGACCTACACCTTC	TRBV24-1	TRBJ1-2	.	11	.
CASSLGQGREKLFF	TGTGCCAGCAGCCTAGGACAGGGGCGGGAAAAACTGTTTTTT	TRBV6-5	TRBJ1-4	.	14	TRBD1
CSANRGQANTEAFF	TGCAGCGCTAACAGGGGGCAGGCCAACACTGAAGCTTTCTTT	TRBV29-1	TRBJ1-1	.	14	TRBD1
CASSQLRGGVTEAFF	TGCGCCAGCAGCCAGCTTAGGGGGGGAGTCACTGAAGCTTTCTTT	TRBV4-1	TRBJ1-1	once	15	.
CASSQESRAGGDYNEQFF	TGCGCCAGCAGCCAAGAAAGTCGAGCGGGGGGAGATTACAATGAGCAGTTCTTC	TRBV4-3	TRBJ2-1	.	18	TRBD2
CASKQDTDTQYF	TGTGCCAGCAAACAGGACACAGATACGCAGTATTTT	TRBV28	TRBJ2-3	.	12	.
CASSYRVGNQPQHF	TGTGCCAGCAGTTACAGGGTTGGCAATCAGCCCCAGCATTTT	TRBV27	TRBJ1-5	.	14	.
CASSLRQGHTNTEAFF	TGTGCCAGCAGCTTGAGACAGGGCCACACGAACACTGAAGCTTTCTTT	TRBV13	TRBJ1-1	.	16	TRBD1
CASRPLRTPEQYF	TGTGCCAGCAGACCACTGAGGACACCGGAGCAGTACTTC	TRBV11-2	TRBJ2-7	.	13	.
CASSVGLGRTAGTEAFF	TGTGCCAGCAGCGTAGGCCTGGGTCGGACAGCGGGGACTGAAGCTTTCTTT	TRBV9	TRBJ1-1	.	17	.
CASSLRGNQPQHF	TGTGCCAGTAGCCTGAGGGGGAATCAGCCCCAGCATTTT	TRBV19	TRBJ1-5	.	13	.
CASSVGRALSGNTIYF	TGTGCCAGCAGCGTAGGAAGAGCCCTCTCTGGAAACACCATATATTTT	TRBV9	TRBJ1-3	once	16	.
CAWNPTQTYEQYF	TGTGCCTGGAATCCTACACAGACCTACGAGCAGTACTTC	TRBV30	TRBJ2-7	.	13	.
CASSERGGAEAFF	TGTGCCAGCAGTGAACGGGGTGGTGCTGAAGCTTTCTTT	TRBV6-4	TRBJ1-1	.	13	.
CASSSRGGLGGQPQHF	TGTGCCAGCAGTTCCCGGGGAGGGCTAGGGGGTCAGCCCCAGCATTTT	TRBV6-2/TRBV6-3	TRBJ1-5	.	16	.
CAITRTGGAEEQYF	TGTGCCATCACCAGGACAGGGGGCGCGGAGGAGCAGTACTTC	TRBV10-3	TRBJ2-7	.	14	TRBD1
CASGLEGAYNEQFF	TGTGCTAGTGGTTTGGAGGGGGCCTACAATGAGCAGTTCTTC	TRBV12-5	TRBJ2-1	.	14	.
CAWSVGTRQETQYF	TGTGCCTGGAGTGTAGGGACTAGACAAGAGACCCAGTACTTC	TRBV30	TRBJ2-5	.	14	TRBD2
CASSYDRDTEAFF	TGTGCCAGCAGTTACGACAGGGACACTGAAGCTTTCTTT	TRBV6-5	TRBJ1-1	.	13	TRBD1
CASSYSGQFNYGYTF	TGTGCCAGCAGTTACTCGGGACAGTTCAACTATGGCTACACCTTC	TRBV6-5	TRBJ1-2	.	15	TRBD1
CASSPNDMNEKLFF	TGTGCCAGCAGCCCAAACGACATGAATGAAAAACTGTTTTTT	TRBV9	TRBJ1-4	.	14	.
CAWTPGQGLTEAFF	TGTGCCTGGACCCCGGGACAGGGATTGACTGAAGCTTTCTTT	TRBV30	TRBJ1-1	.	14	TRBD1
CASKRWGVSNQPQHF	TGTGCCAGCAAAAGATGGGGGGTTAGCAATCAGCCCCAGCATTTT	TRBV6-5	TRBJ1-5	.	15	.
CAGRRGSGTEAFF	TGTGCCGGAAGGCGGGGGTCAGGTACTGAAGCTTTCTTT	TRBV21-1	TRBJ1-1	.	13	.
CASSLPARHEQFF	TGTGCCAGCAGCCTTCCAGCGAGGCATGAGCAGTTCTTC	TRBV11-3	TRBJ2-1	.	13	.
CASSLLSGANTDTQYF	TGTGCCAGCAGCTTGTTGTCAGGGGCTAACACAGATACGCAGTATTTT	TRBV5-6	TRBJ2-3	.	16	.
CAWSGPDSNSPLHF	TGTGCCTGGAGCGGCCCTGACAGTAATTCACCCCTCCACTTT	TRBV30	TRBJ1-6	.	14	.
CASSRGFTGLVETQYF	TGTGCCAGCAGCAGAGGCTTCACAGGGCTGGTTGAGACCCAGTACTTC	TRBV14	TRBJ2-5	.	16	.
CASSLDQGLFNYGYTF	TGTGCCAGCAGCTTAGATCAGGGACTTTTTAACTATGGCTACACCTTC	TRBV11-3	TRBJ1-2	once	16	.
CASSILSGPTDTQYF	TGTGCCAGTAGTATACTGAGCGGGCCCACAGATACGCAGTATTTT	TRBV19	TRBJ2-3	.	15	.
CASSQVPYEQYF	TGTGCCAGCAGTCAGGTCCCCTACGAGCAGTACTTC	TRBV6-5	TRBJ2-7	.	12	.
CASSSREKLDYEQYF	TGTGCCAGCAGTTCCCGGGAGAAACTCGATTACGAGCAGTACTTC	TRBV27	TRBJ2-7	.	15	.
CASSLTGVENTEAFF	TGTGCCAGCAGCCTGACAGGGGTCGAGAACACTGAAGCTTTCTTT	TRBV27	TRBJ1-1	once	15	TRBD1
CASSRNGAKNIQYF	TGTGCCAGCAGTCGAAATGGGGCAAAAAACATTCAGTACTTC	TRBV7-9	TRBJ2-4	.	14	.
CASSQESRLAGLETQYF	TGCGCCAGCAGCCAAGAATCAAGGCTAGCGGGGTTGGAGACCCAGTACTTC	TRBV4-3	TRBJ2-5	.	17	TRBD2
CASSSWLMTDDSPLHF	TGTGCCAGTAGTAGTTGGTTGATGACAGACGATTCACCCCTCCACTTT	TRBV19	TRBJ1-6	.	16	.
CASSLKTGGRDEQYF	TGTGCCAGCAGCTTAAAGACAGGGGGCCGGGACGAGCAGTACTTC	TRBV7-3	TRBJ2-7	.	15	TRBD1
CASSPYTNTGELFF	TGTGCCAGCAGTCCGTACACGAACACCGGGGAGCTGTTTTTT	TRBV6-5	TRBJ2-2	few	14	.
CASSLDLAGSNEQYF	TGCGCCAGCAGCCTCGACTTAGCGGGATCGAACGAGCAGTACTTC	TRBV5-1	TRBJ2-7	.	15	TRBD2
CASSPPQRTDNQPQHF	TGTGCCAGCAGTCCACCCCAGCGAACCGACAATCAGCCCCAGCATTTT	TRBV28	TRBJ1-5	.	16	.